This TCR beta chain was captured by sequencing in a study of shared T cell receptors in the human thymus. The CDR3 contains 15 residues. The V end was cut by 0 bases, the J end by 2 bases, with 11 bases between. Germline V CDR1 and CDR2: KGHSH, LQKENI. Clones were sequenced by immunoSEQ multiplex PCR, and TCRdb holds only the in-frame ones, with some missing. This sample yields hundreds of thousands of clones, of which around 87% are seen a single time; 0.0094% belongs to the top ten. The sample also formed part of further work on human thymus T cells. That investigation notes: Corrective heart surgery yielded the resections from which the thymus tissue came. An apparent bias in V and J gene usage was seen in thymic and blood repertoires. Unrelated individuals reportedly shared highly overlapping thymic TCR repertoires.

This TCR derives from a boy in the first two years of life with a congenital heart defect. Sequences were obtained from thymocytes. The chain is built from TRBV18 and TRBJ2-7; weak D call: TRBD1 (5 bases). The CDR3: CASSPPEQDPYEQYF. The CDR3 coding sequence is TGTGCCAGCTCACCACCGGAACAGGACCCCTACGAGCAGTACTTC.